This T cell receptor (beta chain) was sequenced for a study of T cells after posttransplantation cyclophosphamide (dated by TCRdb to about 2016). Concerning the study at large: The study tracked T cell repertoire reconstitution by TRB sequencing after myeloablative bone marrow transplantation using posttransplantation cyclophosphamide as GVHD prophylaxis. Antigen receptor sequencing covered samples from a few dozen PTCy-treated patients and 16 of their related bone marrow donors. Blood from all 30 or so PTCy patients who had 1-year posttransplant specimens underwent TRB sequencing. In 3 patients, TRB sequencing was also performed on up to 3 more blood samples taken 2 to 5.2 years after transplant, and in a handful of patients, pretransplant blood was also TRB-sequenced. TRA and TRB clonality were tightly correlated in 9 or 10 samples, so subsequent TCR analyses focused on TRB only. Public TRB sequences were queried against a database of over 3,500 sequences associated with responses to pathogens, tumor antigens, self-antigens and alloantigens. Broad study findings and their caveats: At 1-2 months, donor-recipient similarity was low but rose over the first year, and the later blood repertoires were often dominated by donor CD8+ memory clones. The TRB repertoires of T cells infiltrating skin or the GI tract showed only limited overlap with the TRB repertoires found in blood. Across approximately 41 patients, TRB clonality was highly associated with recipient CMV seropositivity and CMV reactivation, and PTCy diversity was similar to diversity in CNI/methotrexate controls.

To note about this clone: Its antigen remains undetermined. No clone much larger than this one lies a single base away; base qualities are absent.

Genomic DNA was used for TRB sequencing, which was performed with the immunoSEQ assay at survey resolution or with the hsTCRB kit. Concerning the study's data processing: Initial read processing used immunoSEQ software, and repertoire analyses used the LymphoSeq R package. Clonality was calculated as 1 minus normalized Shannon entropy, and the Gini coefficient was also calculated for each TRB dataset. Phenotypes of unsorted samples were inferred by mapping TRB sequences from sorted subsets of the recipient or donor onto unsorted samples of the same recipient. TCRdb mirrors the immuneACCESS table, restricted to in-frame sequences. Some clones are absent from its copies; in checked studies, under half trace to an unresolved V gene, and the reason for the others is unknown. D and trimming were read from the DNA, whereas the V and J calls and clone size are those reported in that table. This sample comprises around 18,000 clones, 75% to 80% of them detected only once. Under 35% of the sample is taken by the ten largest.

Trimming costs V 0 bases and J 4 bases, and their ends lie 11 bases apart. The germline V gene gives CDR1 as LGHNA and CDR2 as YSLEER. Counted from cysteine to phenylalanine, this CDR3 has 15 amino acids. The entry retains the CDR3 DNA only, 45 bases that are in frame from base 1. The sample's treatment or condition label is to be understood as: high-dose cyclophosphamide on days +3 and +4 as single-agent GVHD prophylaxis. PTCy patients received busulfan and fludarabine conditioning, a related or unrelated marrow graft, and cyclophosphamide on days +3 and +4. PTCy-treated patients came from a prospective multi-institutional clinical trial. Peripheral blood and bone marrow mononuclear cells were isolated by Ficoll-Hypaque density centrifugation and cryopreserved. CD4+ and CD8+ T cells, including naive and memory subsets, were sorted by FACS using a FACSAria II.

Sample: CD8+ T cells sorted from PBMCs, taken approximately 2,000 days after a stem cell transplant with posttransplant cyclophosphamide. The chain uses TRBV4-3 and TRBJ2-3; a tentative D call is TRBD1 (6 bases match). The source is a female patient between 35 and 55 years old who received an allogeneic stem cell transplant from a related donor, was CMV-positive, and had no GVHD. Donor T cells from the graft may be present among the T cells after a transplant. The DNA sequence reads TGCGCCAGCAGCCAAGATACAGGGCTTGCAGATACGCAGTATTTT. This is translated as CASSQDTGLADTQYF.